Below are 22 T cell receptor beta chains sequenced from a single sample in a study of T cell responses to AZD1222 COVID-19 vaccine. Sequenced by immunoSEQ multiplex PCR; TCRdb stores in-frame clones only, minus some. The repertoire holds around 100,000 clones, with 88% as singletons. The specimen comprised peripheral blood, sampled on day 0 of AZD1222 vaccination. These receptors were taken from an adult in good health.

V is TRBV7-3 and J is TRBJ2-1; maybe TRBD2 (5 bases). The germline gives CDR1 SGHTA, CDR2 FQGTGA. The CDR3 runs 18 residues. V lost 5 bases and J 0 bases, leaving 20 bases between the germline ends. CDR3 in amino acids: CASSPRGGVESSYNEQFF. The CDR3 DNA follows: TGTGCCAGCAGCCCCCGGGGTGGGGTAGAGAGCTCCTACAATGAGCAGTTCTTC.

The genes are TRBV12-3 or TRBV12-4 and TRBJ1-1; D is possibly TRBD1 (5 bases). The CDR3 is made up of 13 amino acids. The germline V and J ends were trimmed by 0 bases and 6 bases, with 8 bases remaining between them. The CDR3 sequence is CASSLAGEPEAFF. CDR3 DNA: TGTGCCAGCAGTTTAGCGGGGGAGCCTGAAGCTTTCTTT.

The rearrangement joins TRBV19 to TRBJ1-3; D call uncertain. CDR3 length equals 16 residues. Germline CDR1 and CDR2: LNHDA and SQIVND (reference sequence). Trimming took off 3 bases at V and 0 bases at J, with 12 bases between the two ends. This chain's CDR3 is CASSIGELSSGNTIYF. CDR3 DNA sequence: TGTGCCAGTAGTATTGGGGAGCTGAGCTCTGGAAACACCATATATTTT.

A few counts support this clone. This chain connects TRBV14 to TRBJ1-4; TRBD1 is a possible D gene (5 bases). Trimming took off 0 bases at V and 7 bases at J, with 12 bases between the two ends. Germline assignment: CDR1 SGHDN and CDR2 FVKESK. This CDR3 region has 15 residues. The CDR3 nucleotides are TGTGCCAGCAGCCAAGAACGGGGGTTGGGTGAAAAACTGTTTTTT. Protein: CASSQERGLGEKLFF.

This clone was seen a handful of times. The chain recombines TRBV5-1 with TRBJ1-2; D is ambiguous. The germline V gene has CDR1 SGHRS and CDR2 YFSETQ. V gave up 5 bases and J gave up 4 bases, with 15 bases separating them. The CDR3 totals 14 residues. The CDR3 here is CASSAQQRTYGYTF. CDR3 DNA sequence: TGCGCCAGCAGTGCGCAACAAAGGACCTATGGCTACACCTTC. The full variable domain, its missing parts supplied by reference TRBV5-1 and TRBJ1-2, is KAGVTQTPRYLIKTRGQQVTLSCSPISGHRSVSWYQQTPGQGLQFLFEYFSETQRNKGNFPGRFSGRQFSNSRSEMNVSTLELGDSALYLCASSAQQRTYGYTFGSGTRLTVV.

The CDR3 loop reads CASRRTGGALNSPLHF. The CDR3 coding sequence is TGTGCCAGCAGACGGACAGGGGGGGCGCTTAATTCACCCCTCCACTTT. This chain links TRBV27 with TRBJ1-6, with TRBD1 matching 10 bases. The junction had 8 bases not matched to a gene; V was cut back by 6 bases and J by 6 bases. CDR3 size: 16 residues. Germline CDR1 MNHEY, CDR2 SMNVEV (reference sequence).

This sequence joins TRBV19 and TRBJ1-2; 9 nucleotides match TRBD1. V trimming: 8 bases; J trimming: 5 bases; junction bases outside the gene matches: 6. From germline, CDR1 is LNHDA and CDR2 SQIVND (reference sequence). The CDR3 contains 13 residues. In nucleotides, the CDR3 is TGTGCCAGTGAGGGACAGGGTATTTATGGCTACACCTTC. This encodes CASEGQGIYGYTF.

The V gene is TRBV7-2, the J gene TRBJ2-1; tentatively, D is TRBD1 or TRBD2 (5 bases each). V was trimmed by 5 bases and J by 2 bases, leaving 13 bases between them. The CDR3 has 15 residues. Germline loops: CDR1 SGHTA, CDR2 FQGNSA. The CDR3 coding sequence is TGTGCCAGCAGCCCCGGGACCAAGCCCTACAATGAGCAGTTCTTC. Translation: CASSPGTKPYNEQFF.

This clone was counted between two and nine times. V is TRBV10-2 and J is TRBJ2-7; TRBD1 aligns across 7 bases. The CDR3 is 14 residues long. CDR1 WSHSY and CDR2 SAAADI come from the germline V gene. V lost 3 bases and J lost 4; bases outside the gene matches: 6. CDR3: CASSDWDSYYEQYF. The CDR3 region has the DNA TGCGCCAGCAGTGACTGGGACAGCTATTACGAGCAGTACTTC.

V and J are TRBV4-2 and TRBJ1-5; possible D gene TRBD1, 6 bases. V was shortened by 4 bases and J by 1 base, with 17 bases between the two germline ends. The CDR3 spans 17 residues. Germline-derived CDR1 and CDR2 are LGHNA and YNFKEQ. The CDR3 DNA follows: TGTGCCAGCAGCCTCTTTGAGGAGGGGGGGAGCAATCAGCCCCAGCATTTT. Amino acid sequence: CASSLFEEGGSNQPQHF.

The chain joins TRBV14 to TRBJ2-7; possible D gene TRBD2, 5 bases. This CDR3 is 14 amino acids long. The V end lost 1 base, the J end lost 2 bases, and 9 bases lay between the germline ends. Germline V CDR1 and CDR2: SGHDN, FVKESK. CDR3 protein: CASSQGGSPYEQYF. As DNA, the CDR3 is TGTGCCAGCAGCCAAGGTGGGAGCCCCTACGAGCAGTACTTC.

The V and J genes are TRBV5-4 and TRBJ2-3; D not resolved. This CDR3 is 15 amino acids long. Germline V CDR1 and CDR2: SGHNT, YYREEE (reference sequence). V was pared by 3 bases and J by 2 bases, with 13 bases between. The DNA for the CDR3 is TGTGCCAGCAGCTCAGAGGAAGATTTCACAGATACGCAGTATTTT. Translated: CASSSEEDFTDTQYF. Filled out from reference TRBV5-4 and TRBJ2-3, the complete variable domain reads ETGVTQSPTHLIKTRGQQVTLRCSSQSGHNTVSWYQQALGQGPQFIFQYYREEENGRGNFPPRFSGLQFPNYSSELNVNALELDDSALYLCASSSEEDFTDTQYFGPGTRLTVL.

This chain links TRBV25-1 with TRBJ1-2; D may be TRBD1 (5 bases). Trimming took off 3 bases at V and 2 bases at J, with 7 bases between the two ends. The CDR3 totals 13 residues. Germline V gene sequence: CDR1 MGHDK, CDR2 SYGVNS. The CDR3 bases are TGTGCCAGCAGTGAGCAGGGCAACTATGGCTACACCTTC. It encodes CASSEQGNYGYTF.

The rearrangement joins TRBV7-2 to TRBJ2-5; 8 nucleotides line up with TRBD2. The J segment lost 0 bases and the V segment lost 3 bases, leaving 9 bases of the junction unmatched. The CDR3 runs to 17 residues. Germline V gene data show CDR1 as SGHTA and CDR2 as FQGNSA. Here the CDR3 DNA reads TGTGCCAGCAGCTTGTTGGGGGCTAGCGGGTACCAAGAGACCCAGTACTTC. This codes for CASSLLGASGYQETQYF.

This chain links TRBV4-1 with TRBJ1-4; D might be TRBD1 (6 bases). The CDR3 sequence is 20 residues long. Per the germline V gene, CDR1 is MGHRA and CDR2 is YSYEKL. V was clipped by 3 bases and J by 4 bases, with 27 bases between them. CDR3 loop: CASSHSATGRVRELNEKLFF. The CDR3 DNA reads as TGCGCCAGCAGCCACTCAGCCACAGGGCGGGTGAGGGAACTTAATGAAAAACTGTTTTTT.

The rearrangement uses TRBV7-9 and TRBJ2-1, with TRBD2 as a possible D gene (5 bases). The V end lost 8 bases, the J end lost 3 bases, and 14 bases lay between the germline ends. Per the germline V gene, CDR1 is SEHNR and CDR2 is FQNEAQ (reference sequence). This CDR3 has 14 amino acids. The CDR3 region has the DNA TGTGCCAGCTCTCCGGGATTTTTCTACAATGAGCAGTTCTTC. Protein: CASSPGFFYNEQFF. Full variable domain (missing parts from reference TRBV7-9 and TRBJ2-1): DTGVSQNPRHKITKRGQNVTFRCDPISEHNRLYWYRQTLGQGPEFLTYFQNEAQLEKSRLLSDRFSAERPKGSFSTLEIQRTEQGDSAMYLCASSPGFFYNEQFFGPGTRLTVL.

Only one count was recorded for this clone. The chain recombines TRBV28 with TRBJ1-2; D remains ambiguous. Germline CDR1 is MDHEN and CDR2 is SYDVKM. The CDR3 covers 15 residues. Trimming removed 6 bases at V and 4 bases at J, with 18 bases between. CDR3 nucleotides: TGTGCCAGCAGCTGGCCGGAGCGGGGTGGCTATGGCTACACCTTC. Amino acid sequence: CASSWPERGGYGYTF.

This clone was seen a handful of times. The gene calls are TRBV5-1 and TRBJ1-6; 8 bases fit TRBD1. V was clipped by 0 bases and J by 7 bases; unmatched bases: 6. Germline values: CDR1 SGHRS, CDR2 YFSETQ. The CDR3 spans 16 residues. The CDR3 region has the DNA TGCGCCAGCAGCTTGGCCGGACAGGGAATGAATTCACCCCTCCACTTT. Its protein product is CASSLAGQGMNSPLHF.

The CDR3 DNA sequence: TGTGCCAGCAGCTTAGACGGACAGGTCTATGGCTACACCTTC. It translates to CASSLDGQVYGYTF. The gene calls are TRBV7-9 and TRBJ1-2; 7 positions agree with TRBD1. V shed 1 base, J shed 4 bases, and the junction held 3 bases outside the gene matches. The germline gives CDR1 SEHNR, CDR2 FQNEAQ (reference sequence). The length of the CDR3 is 14 residues. Combining the CDR3 with reference TRBV7-9 and TRBJ1-2 gives the whole variable domain DTGVSQNPRHKITKRGQNVTFRCDPISEHNRLYWYRQTLGQGPEFLTYFQNEAQLEKSRLLSDRFSAERPKGSFSTLEIQRTEQGDSAMYLCASSLDGQVYGYTFGSGTRLTVV.

The chain employs TRBV4-2 and TRBJ2-2; 10 nucleotides align to TRBD1. Trimming removed 3 bases from V and 4 bases from J; junction bases left unmatched: 8. The CDR3 sequence is 17 residues long. Looked up from germline, CDR1 is LGHNA and CDR2 is YNFKEQ. CDR3 in DNA: TGTGCCAGCAGCCAGGACCTCCGGGACAGGGGCACCGGGGAGCTGTTTTTT. It codes for CASSQDLRDRGTGELFF.

V gene TRBV11-2 combines with J gene TRBJ2-2, with 11 bases matching TRBD2. Germline V CDR1 and CDR2: SGHAT, FQNNGV. CDR3 size: 16 residues. V trimming: 4 bases; J trimming: 5 bases; junction bases outside the gene matches: 6. The DNA for the CDR3 is TGTGCCAGCAGCTACGGACTAGCGGGCCAAACCGGGGAGCTGTTTTTT. Protein: CASSYGLAGQTGELFF.

The V gene is TRBV6-2 or TRBV6-3, the J gene TRBJ1-4; D is undetermined. CDR1 and CDR2 from the germline V gene are MNHEY and SVGEGT. There are 16 residues in the CDR3. Trimming removed 2 bases from V and 5 bases from J, with 15 bases in between. In DNA, the CDR3 is TGTGCCAGCAGTTACCCATTGACGCAACGGAATGAAAAACTGTTTTTT. It is translated as CASSYPLTQRNEKLFF.